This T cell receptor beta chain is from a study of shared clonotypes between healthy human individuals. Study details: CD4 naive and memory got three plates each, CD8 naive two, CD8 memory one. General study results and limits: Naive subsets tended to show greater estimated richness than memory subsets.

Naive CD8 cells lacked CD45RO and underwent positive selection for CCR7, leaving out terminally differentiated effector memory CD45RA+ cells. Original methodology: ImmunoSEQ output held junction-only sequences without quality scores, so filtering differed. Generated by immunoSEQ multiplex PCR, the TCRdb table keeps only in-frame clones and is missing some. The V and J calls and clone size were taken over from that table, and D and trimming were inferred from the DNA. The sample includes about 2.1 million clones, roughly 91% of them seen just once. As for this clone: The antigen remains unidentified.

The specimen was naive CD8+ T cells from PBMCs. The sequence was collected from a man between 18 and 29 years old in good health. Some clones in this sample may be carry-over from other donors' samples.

This chain's CDR3 is CASSQSSVSGNTIYF. CDR3 DNA sequence: TGTGCCAGCAGCCAAAGCTCAGTCTCTGGAAACACCATATATTTT. The J gene is TRBJ1-3, the V gene TRBV7-2; D gene unclear. V was cut by 5 bases and J by 0 bases, with 11 bases left in between. This CDR3 spans 15 amino acids. The germline gives CDR1 SGHTA, CDR2 FQGNSA.